This TCR beta chain was obtained from a study of T cell changes during pregnancy in multiple sclerosis. Sequencing was performed with immunoSEQ multiplex PCR; in TCRdb, only in-frame clones are kept and a portion is missing. Of tens of thousands of clones in the sample, 93% were seen once. The sample was CD8+ T cells from peripheral blood mononuclear cells, taken in the third trimester of pregnancy. This TCR derives from a female donor with multiple sclerosis, enrolled in a pregnancy study.

CDR3 loop: CASSQRDRYEQYF. The CDR3 nucleotides read TGTGCCAGCAGCCAGCGGGATAGGTACGAGCAGTACTTC. This chain links TRBV21-1 with TRBJ2-7; no check of the table's D call, TRBD2, against the DNA was made. TRBV21-1 is flagged as a pseudogene. The CDR3 runs to 13 residues.